The 18 T cell receptor beta chains in this list originate from one sample, sequenced in a study of T cells in Graves' hyperthyroidism and ophthalmopathy (dated by TCRdb to about 2019). Receptors were amplified or captured by multiplex PCR. The reads were generated on an Illumina HiSeq 2000. The TCR beta CDR3 regions were amplified from the RNA transcripts. The first round of RT-PCR for the TCR CDR3 was performed with the HTBI primer set and the Qiagen OneStep RT-PCR kit. The public reads were reprocessed in TCRdb via fastp at Q25 and MiXCR, keeping in-frame beta chains. Each entry is one CDR3 protein sequence, shown with its most common DNA and genes. The sample table records about 740,000 distinct CDR3 sequences; less than 15% of these occur just once. The ten largest clones add up to 9.5% to 13% of the sample. What was sequenced was blood. The receptors were gathered from a young woman with Graves' hyperthyroidism.

CDR3 loop: CASSEIRGGGGQPQHF. The CDR3 nucleotides read TGTGCCAGCAGTGAAATCCGGGGGGGAGGGGGTCAGCCCCAGCATTTT. The chain has TRBV6-1 and TRBJ1-5; a possible D gene is TRBD1 (6 bases). CDR1 and CDR2 (germline): MNHNS, SASEGT. Between the trimmed V and J ends, which lost 2 bases and 6 bases, there was a span of 17 bases. This CDR3 is 16 amino acids long.

This chain uses TRBV28 with TRBJ2-2, with 8 bases identical to TRBD1. The CDR3 loop spans 14 amino acids. Germline loops: CDR1 MDHEN, CDR2 SYDVKM. The trim removed 3 bases at V and 6 bases at J, leaving 3 bases unmatched. Here the CDR3 DNA reads TGTGCCAGCAGTTTTGTCAGGGGGCCCGGGGAGCTGTTTTTT. It specifies CASSFVRGPGELFF.

The chain joins TRBV6-9 to TRBJ2-2; the D gene is possibly TRBD2 (5 bases). Germline V gene sequence: CDR1 MNHGY, CDR2 SVAAGI. This CDR3 region has 16 residues. Trimming shortened V by 4 bases and J by 5 bases, and 17 bases separated the two germline ends. Here the CDR3 reads CASSFGVRRGTGELFF. CDR3 nucleotides: TGTGCCAGCAGTTTTGGGGTCAGGAGAGGGACCGGGGAGCTGTTTTTT.

This chain uses TRBV29-1 with TRBJ1-2; 8 bases map to TRBD1. Trimming removed 6 bases from V and 8 bases from J; junction bases left unmatched: 5. This CDR3 is built from 11 residues. CDR1 is SQVTM, CDR2 ANQGSEA, per germline. CDR3 sequence: CSVDRVDGYTF. The CDR3 nucleotides read TGCAGCGTGGACAGGGTCGACGGCTACACCTTC.

This clonotype was seen many times. The chain employs TRBV10-3 and TRBJ2-3; D may be TRBD2 (5 bases). Germline values: CDR1 ENHRY, CDR2 SYGVKD. The CDR3 length is 18 residues. V lost 0 bases to trimming and J lost 0 bases, with 16 bases between them. The CDR3 is CAISESGLLRESTDTQYF. In nucleotides, the CDR3 is TGTGCCATCAGTGAGTCGGGCTTGTTGAGGGAAAGCACAGATACGCAGTATTTT.

This chain connects TRBV7-9 to TRBJ2-7; TRBD1 agrees at 9 bases. The CDR3 sequence is 16 residues long. V lost 5 bases and J lost 3; bases outside the gene matches: 11. CDR1 SEHNR and CDR2 FQNEAQ come from the germline V gene (reference sequence). The CDR3 is CASSSIQGAPHYEQYF. The CDR3 DNA sequence: TGTGCCAGCAGCAGTATACAGGGGGCCCCTCACTACGAGCAGTACTTC. The entire variable domain, with the rest obtained from reference TRBV7-9 and TRBJ2-7, is as follows: DTGVSQNPRHKITKRGQNVTFRCDPISEHNRLYWYRQTLGQGPEFLTYFQNEAQLEKSRLLSDRFSAERPKGSFSTLEIQRTEQGDSAMYLCASSSIQGAPHYEQYFGPGTRLTVT.

The CDR3 loop is CASSQGPGPGNTIYF. Written as DNA, the CDR3 is TGCGCCAGCAGCCAAGGCCCGGGACCAGGAAACACCATATATTTT. The chain employs TRBV4-1 and TRBJ1-3; perhaps TRBD1 as D (5 bases). CDR1 and CDR2 (germline): MGHRA, YSYEKL. This CDR3 has 15 residues. Deletions cut 1 base from V and 4 bases from J, with 11 bases between.

This clonotype came up a few times. The chain uses TRBV10-3 and TRBJ1-6; D is perhaps TRBD1 (6 bases). CDR3 length: 15 residues. The germline V gene has CDR1 ENHRY and CDR2 SYGVKD. Trimming removed 6 bases at V and 8 bases at J, with 17 bases between. The CDR3 reads CAISRQVPRDSPLHF. CDR3 sequence (DNA): TGTGCCATCAGCCGACAGGTGCCCCGGGATTCACCCCTCCACTTT.

Only one count was recorded for this clonotype. The V and J genes are TRBV27 and TRBJ1-6, with TRBD1 identical over 7 bases. Germline lookup yields CDR1 MNHEY and CDR2 SMNVEV (reference sequence). The CDR3 sequence is 16 residues long. V gave up 3 bases and J gave up 3 bases; unmatched junction bases: 5. The CDR3 nucleotides are TGTGCCAGCAGTTTCGACAGGGACCACTATAATTCACCCCTCCACTTT. Translation: CASSFDRDHYNSPLHF.

This clonotype has ten or more counts. This chain connects TRBV28 to TRBJ2-7, with D possibly called TRBD1 or TRBD2 (6 bases each). Between the trimmed V and J ends, which lost 1 base and 3 bases, there was a span of 16 bases. The CDR3 has 16 residues. Germline CDR1 MDHEN, CDR2 SYDVKM. CDR3 amino acids: CASSLYEGGNGYEQYF. The CDR3 DNA reads as TGTGCCAGCAGTTTATACGAGGGGGGCAATGGCTACGAGCAGTACTTC.

This sequence joins TRBV2 and TRBJ1-2, with TRBD1 as a possible D gene (6 bases). Trimming took off 10 bases at V and 2 bases at J, with 17 bases between the two ends. The CDR3 spans 14 residues. Germline V gene sequence: CDR1 SNHLY, CDR2 FYNNEI. The chain's CDR3 is CAILKDSLNYGYTF. CDR3 sequence (DNA): TGTGCCATTTTAAAGGACAGCCTAAACTATGGCTACACCTTC.

This clonotype was seen only a few times. V is TRBV27 and J is TRBJ2-1; 7 positions agree with TRBD1. Germline loops: CDR1 MNHEY, CDR2 SMNVEV (reference sequence). After removal of 2 bases from V and 4 bases from J, the junction contained 5 bases not matched to a gene. The CDR3 length is 15 residues. CDR3 nucleotides: TGTGCCAGCAGTTTAGTACAGGGGATTTACAATGAGCAGTTCTTC. This translates into CASSLVQGIYNEQFF.

This clonotype was seen repeatedly, ten times or more. The V and J genes are TRBV11-2 and TRBJ2-1, with TRBD2 identical over 12 bases. This CDR3 has 16 amino acids. The junction had 11 bases not matched to a gene; V was cut back by 5 bases and J by 9 bases. The germline V gene encodes CDR1 SGHAT and CDR2 FQNNGV. CDR3 region: CASSQVASGRGGEQFF. DNA for the CDR3: TGTGCCAGCAGCCAGGTGGCTAGCGGGAGGGGGGGTGAGCAGTTCTTC.

The table lists this clonotype with many counts. This rearrangement joins TRBV2 to TRBJ2-7; D ambiguous. The V gene lost 4 bases and the J gene lost 3 bases, with 13 bases spanning the gap. CDR3 length: 14 residues. In germline, CDR1 is SNHLY, CDR2 FYNNEI. CDR3 residues: CASSAGQGFYEQYF. The CDR3 nucleotides are TGTGCCAGCAGTGCAGGTCAAGGCTTCTACGAGCAGTACTTC.

At least ten counts were recorded for this clonotype. The J gene is TRBJ1-2, the V gene TRBV12-3 or TRBV12-4, with 9 positions matching TRBD1. The junction had 12 bases not matched to a gene; V was cut back by 4 bases and J by 6 bases. This CDR3 comprises 16 residues. The CDR3 DNA follows: TGTGCCAGCAGTTACGACAACGCCGGGACAGGGAATGGCTACACCTTC. It is translated as CASSYDNAGTGNGYTF.

V usage is TRBV3-1 and J usage is TRBJ2-7; D unclear. CDR3 size: 12 residues. The V end was cut by 3 bases, the J end by 3 bases, with 6 bases between. CDR1 is LGHDT and CDR2 is YNNKEL in the germline V gene (reference sequence). DNA of the CDR3: TGTGCCAGCAGCCAGAGCGACTACGAGCAGTACTTC. It encodes CASSQSDYEQYF.

This clonotype was detected many times. The rearrangement links TRBV29-1 to TRBJ2-7; 16 bases line up with TRBD2. The trim removed 6 bases at V and 2 bases at J, leaving 4 bases unmatched. Germline V gives CDR1 SQVTM, CDR2 ANQGSEA. The CDR3 covers 15 residues. CDR3 DNA: TGCAGCGTGGGACTAGCGGGAGGGCAACCCTACGAGCAGTACTTC. It encodes CSVGLAGGQPYEQYF.

Only a few counts were recorded for this clonotype. The chain has TRBV6-1 and TRBJ2-4; D perhaps matches TRBD1 (6 bases). CDR3 length equals 14 residues. Germline assignment: CDR1 MNHNS and CDR2 SASEGT. With 8 bases removed from V and 1 base from J, the gap between germline ends came to 12 bases. CDR3 amino acids: CASDRLDAKNIQYF. CDR3 sequence (DNA): TGTGCCAGCGACAGGCTGGATGCCAAAAACATTCAGTACTTC.